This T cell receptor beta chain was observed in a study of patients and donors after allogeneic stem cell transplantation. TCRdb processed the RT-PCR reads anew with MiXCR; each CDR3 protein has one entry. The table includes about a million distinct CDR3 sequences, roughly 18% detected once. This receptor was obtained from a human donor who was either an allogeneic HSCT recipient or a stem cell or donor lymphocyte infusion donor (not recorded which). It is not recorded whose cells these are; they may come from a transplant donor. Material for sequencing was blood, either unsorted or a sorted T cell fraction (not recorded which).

DNA for the CDR3: TGCGCCAGCAGCTCCGGGACTAGCGGGGCTCTTCACTACGAGCAGTACTTC. It specifies CASSSGTSGALHYEQYF. The chain uses TRBV5-1 and TRBJ2-7; the match to TRBD2 covers 13 bases. This CDR3 contains 17 residues. Trimming removed 3 bases from V and 3 bases from J; junction bases left unmatched: 9. Germline CDR1 reads SGHRS; CDR2 reads YFSETQ.